This TCR beta chain came from a study of Graves' ophthalmopathy and Graves' hyperthyroidism. Whole-study findings and limits: Ophthalmopathy could be told apart from stable hyperthyroidism by a 13-signature model (about 90% sensitivity, around 80% specificity). Blood also carried most expanded thyroid clonotypes exceeding 0.001 frequency.

This clonotype showed up many times. What it recognizes is unknown. Patients were excluded if they had other autoimmune diseases or uncontrolled infections, and likewise if pregnancy or lactation applied. PBMCs were density-gradient isolated from around 11 ml fresh blood. Beta-chain TCR CDR3 regions were amplified from RNA transcripts. Second-round multiplex PCR came after first-round RT-PCR with HTBI primers. TCRdb reanalysed the multiplex PCR reads using MiXCR and keeps one entry per CDR3 protein. Seen here are approximately 50,000 distinct CDR3 sequences, over 45% observed once, and the top ten hold around 25%. CDR3 length equals 13 residues. V was cut by 6 bases and J by 1 base, with 9 bases left in between. Germline lookup yields CDR1 MNHEY and CDR2 SVGAGI.

The origin of this receptor is an adult man with Graves' ophthalmopathy. Sequenced sample: peripheral blood. V gene TRBV6-5 combines with J gene TRBJ1-1; D is perhaps TRBD1 (5 bases). In nucleotides, the CDR3 is TGTGCCAGCAGACTCGGACAGAACACTGAAGCTTTCTTT. Amino acid sequence: CASRLGQNTEAFF.